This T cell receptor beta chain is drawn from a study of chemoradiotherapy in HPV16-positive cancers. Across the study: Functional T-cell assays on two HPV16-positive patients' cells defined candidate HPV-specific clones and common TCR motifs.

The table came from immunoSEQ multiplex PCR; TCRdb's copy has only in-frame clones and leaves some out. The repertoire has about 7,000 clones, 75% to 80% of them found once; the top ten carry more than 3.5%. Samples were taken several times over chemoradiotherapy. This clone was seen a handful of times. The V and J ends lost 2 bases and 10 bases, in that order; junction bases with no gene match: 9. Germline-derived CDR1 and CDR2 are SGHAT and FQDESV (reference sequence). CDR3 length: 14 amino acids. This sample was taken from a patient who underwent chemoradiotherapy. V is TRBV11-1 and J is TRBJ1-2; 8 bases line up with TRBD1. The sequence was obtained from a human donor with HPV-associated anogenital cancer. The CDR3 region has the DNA TGTGCCAGCAGCTTAAATTCAGGGGGCAACGTCTACACCTTC. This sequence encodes CASSLNSGGNVYTF.